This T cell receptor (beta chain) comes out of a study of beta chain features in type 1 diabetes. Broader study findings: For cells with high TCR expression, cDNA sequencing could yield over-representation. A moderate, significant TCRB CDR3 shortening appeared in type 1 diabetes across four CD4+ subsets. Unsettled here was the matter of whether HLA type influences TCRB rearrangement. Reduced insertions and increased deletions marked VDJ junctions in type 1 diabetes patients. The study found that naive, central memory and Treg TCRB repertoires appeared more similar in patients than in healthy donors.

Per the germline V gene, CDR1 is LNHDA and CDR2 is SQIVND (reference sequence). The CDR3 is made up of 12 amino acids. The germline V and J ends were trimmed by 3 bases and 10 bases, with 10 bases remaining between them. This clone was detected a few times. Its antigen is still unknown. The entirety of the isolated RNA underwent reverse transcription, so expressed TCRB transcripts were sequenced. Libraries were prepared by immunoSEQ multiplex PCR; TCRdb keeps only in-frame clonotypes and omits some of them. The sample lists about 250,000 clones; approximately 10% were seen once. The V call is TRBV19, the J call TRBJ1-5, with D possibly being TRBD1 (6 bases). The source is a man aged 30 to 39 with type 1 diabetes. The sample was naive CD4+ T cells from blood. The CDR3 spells CASSMLQGPQHF. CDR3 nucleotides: TGTGCCAGTAGTATGTTACAGGGACCCCAGCATTTT.